This T cell receptor (beta chain) was recorded in a study of cytomegalovirus exposure and HLA in healthy donors (dated by TCRdb to the late 2010s). Concerning the study at large: An earlier analysis of around 600 of the donors reported 250 to 300 Gb of sequence data and 100 million to 140 million unique TCR beta sequences from 190 million or so T cells. Both class I and class II loci were covered by HLA typing, at four-digit resolution. Several DR-DQ haplotypes were treated as single units for association and clustering because of strong linkage in the cohort. Rather than using new phenotypic data, the later analysis identified candidate immune exposures from TCR beta sequences and from how often those sequences occurred across donors. An earlier analysis of fewer than 750 of the donors used high-throughput TCR beta sequencing to judge whether each TCR beta V gene segment behaved as functional or pseudogenic. The study was designed to test whether signatures of past pathogen exposure could be identified by cataloging public T cell receptors. Along with the roughly 670-subject first cohort, a separate validation cohort of roughly 110 different subjects was used. To study patterns of TCR occurrence, a later analysis re-analyzed previously published TCR beta repertoires from more than 550 donors and added high-resolution HLA genotyping. Typing coverage differed by locus: A, B, C, DRB1 and DQB1 were typed in roughly 620-630 donors, DQA1 in about 560, DPA1 in roughly 590, and DPB1 in just under 490. All discovery cohort repertoires had been generated using a single sequencing platform. To predict cytomegalovirus infection status, the study brought together high-throughput TCR immunosequencing, statistical association of individual TCRs with disease status, and machine learning. Among about 400 genotyped donors of the cohort, an average of roughly 230,000 unique TCR beta nucleotide sequences was sequenced per donor, of which about 19% were non-productive. Of the 300 to 500 genotyped donors, 80% to 90% were placed in the genetic ancestry cluster associated with self-reported Caucasian donors. A later genetic analysis took genome-wide SNP genotypes for about three fifths of the roughly 700 donors and used that subset as a discovery cohort. Donor age, sex, ethnicity and CMV serostatus were collected together with the repertoire data. An early release that covered fewer than 750 HLA-typed donors contained about 300 gigabases of sequencing data and about 84 million unique TCR sequences. The study profiled the T cell repertoires of around 700 subjects by immunosequencing and related them to cytomegalovirus serostatus.

The paper as a whole reports these results and caveats: Presence/absence analyses assumed roughly uniform sequencing depth across donors, an assumption that may not hold. Because HLA typing was missing for some donors at each locus, association tests included only the typed subset. In a later genetic analysis, a missense DCLRE1C variant was associated with V-gene and J-gene trimming of TCR beta chains, and the association was replicated in an independent cohort. This cohort had only TCR beta chains sequenced, and the lack of alpha or paired-chain data limited which features could be detected. The study listed 164 TCR beta chains as associated with cytomegalovirus. In vitro tests confirmed that a few of the cytomegalovirus-associated TCR beta chains recognize cytomegalovirus antigens. In a later analysis, most CMV-associated TCR beta chains were found to appear HLA-restricted, with HLA associations seemingly driven largely by CMV exposure. Over 15 rarely observed V segments, including chromosome 9 orphons, were excluded from the earlier analysis of several hundred of the donors because counts were too low. While some public TCRs were present in many individuals, most TCR sequences turned up only very rarely across donors. The only immune exposure information available for the cohort was CMV serostatus. A later genetic analysis reported fewer N-insertions in productive TCRs among donors in an Asian-associated ancestry cluster than the roughly 700-donor mean. In both the original and validation cohorts, the classifier was reported to diagnose cytomegalovirus status with high specificity and sensitivity. In a later analysis, TCR association rates were found to vary across HLA loci, with the most associated TCRs seen for DRB1 alleles and the fewest for HLA-C alleles. Correlated functional status among segregating V segments might be attributable to linkage disequilibrium, but an unknown experimental factor could not be ruled out. A further reported finding was that TCR beta sequences accurately predicted the HLA-A and HLA-B alleles for most subjects in the first cohort. In a later analysis, HLA-associated TCR beta chains showed more clonal expansion and lower generation probabilities than non-associated chains that were equally common. According to the authors, the approach could potentially be generalized to other disease states and immunological phenotypes. The sequencing pipeline was judged likely to have produced a cluster of highly shared sequence variants as a technical artifact. Assigning TCR associations to individual alleles was difficult when HLA alleles, especially DR and DQ, strongly co-occurred. An earlier analysis of approximately 500 of the donors showed that most TCR beta V segments appeared in productive rearrangements either about 87% or about 30% of the time, which broadly matched IMGT annotations. A later analysis reported that several top co-occurrence clusters appeared linked to parvovirus B19, influenza, CMV and Epstein-Barr virus. Specific HLA alleles were associated with 15,000 to 20,000 TCR beta sequences at a false discovery rate of 0.05 in a later analysis.

The cohort was made up of 666 healthy bone marrow donors. All cohort members were sampled while nominally healthy, although unrecorded immune exposures were likely present. The donor was CMV seronegative and belonged to the group of roughly 330 seronegative cohort members. Each donor provided a peripheral blood sample, and peripheral blood mononuclear cells were used for TCR beta sequencing. The Qiagen DNeasy Blood Extraction Kit was used to extract genomic DNA from the blood cell samples. Concerning this clone itself: What this receptor recognizes is not known. Base-call qualities are not available, and no considerably larger clone is one nucleotide away.

The library was generated by the immunoSEQ multiplex PCR assay. For the multiplex PCR, a mixture combining 60 forward primers for TCR Vbeta segments and 13 reverse primers for TCR Jbeta segments was used. A multiplex PCR assay on genomic DNA amplified the CDR3 region of rearranged TCR beta genes. The Illumina HiSeq System was used to sequence the amplified TCR beta libraries as 87-base-pair reads. On the study's bioinformatics: In a later analysis, tens of millions of unique TCR beta chains were counted across the approximately 670 repertoires, and some 10 million of these chains were shared by at least two donors. To remove PCR and sequencing errors, raw reads were error-corrected and collapsed into unique sequences using a nearest-neighbor algorithm that merged closely related sequences. Alignment of CDR3 sequences to IMGT reference sequences was used to assign V, D and J gene segments. Each retained sequence needed at least a six-nucleotide match to both a V gene segment and a J gene segment. A rearrangement counted as productive if the CDR3 had no stop codons and remained in frame with V and J, and every other rearrangement counted as non-productive. CDR3 was defined by IMGT convention, running from the second conserved V-encoded cysteine to the conserved J-encoded phenylalanine. Sequences without an unambiguous match to a single V gene segment were excluded from the earlier analysis of about 600 of the donors. An earlier analysis of some 610 of the donors called V segments functional above 56.7% productive rearrangements and segregating when the between-donor standard deviation exceeded 5%. To diagnose cytomegalovirus status from the catalog of TCR beta chain sequences, a statistical classification framework was built. A later analysis assigned V and J genes by comparing TCR nucleotide sequences with IMGT/GENE-DB human TR gene sequences. Using the TCRdist pipeline, a later analysis assigned CDR3 sequences along with most-parsimonious VDJ recombination scenarios. In a later analysis, each TCR beta chain was defined by its CDR3 amino acid sequence together with its V-gene family, and reads without a unique V-gene family were excluded. A later analysis removed several hundred highly shared, low-generation-probability nucleotide sequences to deal with suspected cross-contamination and a sequencing artifact. For each public chain, a later analysis derived a clonal expansion index from normalized ranks of inferred template counts within each repertoire. In a later analysis, generation probabilities were computed using a VDJ recombination model fitted to out-of-frame rearrangements, and the results were checked against IGoR. Hypergeometric tests were used in a later analysis to score TCR-TCR, TCR-HLA and TCR-CMV co-occurrence, with a repertoire-size bias correction applied to the TCR pairs. False discovery rates were estimated in a later analysis by permuting HLA or CMV assignments 20 times. A later analysis grouped co-occurring TCRs with DBSCAN, adding TCRdist sequence similarity when clustering within HLA-allele-positive subsets. Repertoires with fewer than 30,000 or more than 120,000 public chains, plus five repertoires with anomalous nucleotide sharing, were excluded from co-occurrence clustering. Here the immuneACCESS table is served through TCRdb, limited to in-frame sequences with V and J called. Missing clones are a known gap in these copies; in checked studies unresolved V genes cover under half, and the rest lacks a known reason. V and J calls and clone size follow that table, whereas D and trimming were derived from the DNA. The sample records roughly 140,000 clones, roughly 80% of which are singletons. Clones ranked in the top ten supply roughly 4.5% of the sample.

The sequence was obtained from a man aged 35-49 years in good health and CMV-seronegative. Sequencing was done on a sample of PBMCs.

The CDR3 is CASSQDSLTGNSNEKLFF. The DNA sequence reads TGCGCCAGCAGCCAAGATTCCCTGACAGGGAATTCTAATGAAAAACTGTTTTTT. The sequence joins TRBV4-1 to TRBJ1-4, with 7 bases in between that match TRBD1. After removal of 0 bases from V and 3 bases from J, the junction retains 10 bases not matched to a gene. The CDR3 runs 18 amino acids, cysteine and phenylalanine included. CDR3 DNA only is kept here, 54 bases in frame from base 1. The CDR1 and CDR2 encoded by the germline V gene are MGHRA and YSYEKL.